These 20 T cell receptor beta chains share one sample of origin, sequenced in a study of vaccination and CD4 T cells after COVID-19 (dated by TCRdb to 2022 to 2024). Interpreted using the paper, the treatment or condition label stands for: roughly ten-day PBMC culture with coronavirus spike peptide pools or control peptides (ViraFEST assay). The library relied on PCR. Sequencing was performed on an Illumina iSeq 100. TCR sequencing of DNA from cultured CD4+ T cells used the Oncomine TCR Beta short-read assay at the Johns Hopkins FTIC core. TCRdb trimmed the raw reads at Q25, called clones with MiXCR and kept productive beta chains. Rows matching on CDR3 protein sequence are summarized as one entry with the most common DNA and genes. This sample lists approximately 19,000 distinct CDR3 sequences; roughly 55% were detected once. The ten largest clones take up around a sixth of the sample. These receptors have no known antigen.

The input for sequencing was CD4+ T cells from blood, cultured in vitro, taken before SARS-CoV-2 vaccination. These receptors were collected from a human donor who had recovered from COVID-19.

The chain links TRBV15 to TRBJ2-7, with no clear D. V was clipped by 5 bases and J by 5 bases, with 13 bases between them. The CDR3 covers 13 residues. Germline values: CDR1 LNHNV, CDR2 YYDKDF (reference sequence). CDR3 DNA: TGTGCCACCAGCCCCTCAGGCCGGGACGAGCAGTACTTC. Amino acids: CATSPSGRDEQYF. The full variable domain, in which reference TRBV15 and TRBJ2-7 provide the parts outside the CDR3, is DAMVIQNPRYQVTQFGKPVTLSCSQTLNHNVMYWYQQKSSQAPKLLFHYYDKDFNNEADTPDNFQSRRPNTSFCFLDIRSPGLGDTAMYLCATSPSGRDEQYFGPGTRLTVT.

The chain recombines TRBV20-1 with TRBJ1-1; D unresolved. The germline V gene encodes CDR1 DFQATT and CDR2 SNEGSKA (reference sequence). The V and J ends lost 5 bases and 0 bases respectively, with 16 bases between them. The CDR3 has 15 amino acids. CDR3 region: CSARREGSVNTEAFF. CDR3 coding DNA: TGCAGTGCTCGCCGAGAGGGCTCGGTGAACACTGAAGCTTTCTTT.

A single count supports this clonotype. The V and J genes are TRBV19 and TRBJ2-2; possibly TRBD1 for D (6 bases). CDR3 length equals 13 residues. V was pared by 5 bases and J by 4 bases, with 8 bases between. Germline loops: CDR1 LNHDA, CDR2 SQIVND (reference sequence). The CDR3 DNA reads as TGTGCCAGTAGTGTGGGGGCCACCGGGGAGCTGTTTTTT. This sequence encodes CASSVGATGELFF.

The rearrangement joins TRBV9 to TRBJ2-1; D might be TRBD2 (6 bases). CDR3 length: 15 amino acids. Germline V lookup: CDR1 SGDLS, CDR2 YYNGEE. V lost 0 bases to trimming and J lost 5 bases, with 12 bases between them. The CDR3: CASSVATSLDNEQFF. The CDR3 nucleotides are TGTGCCAGCAGCGTAGCAACTAGCCTAGACAATGAGCAGTTCTTC.

This clonotype turned up a few times. The chain has TRBV20-1 and TRBJ1-2, with D tentatively TRBD1 (5 bases). Germline V gives CDR1 DFQATT, CDR2 SNEGSKA (reference sequence). This CDR3 contains 13 residues. Trimming left V 1 base short and J 9 bases short, with 15 bases between. The CDR3 is CSARGSQGMSYTF. The CDR3 DNA reads TGCAGTGCTAGAGGGTCCCAGGGAATGAGCTACACCTTC.

The chain combines TRBV10-3 with TRBJ1-3; possible D gene TRBD1, 6 bases. CDR1 ENHRY and CDR2 SYGVKD come from the germline V gene. The CDR3 sequence is 14 residues long. Trimming shortened V by 5 bases and J by 0 bases, and 8 bases separated the two germline ends. CDR3 protein: CAISTGSSGNTIYF. The CDR3, as DNA: TGTGCCATCAGTACAGGGTCCTCTGGAAACACCATATATTTT.

V gene TRBV11-3 combines with J gene TRBJ1-1, with D perhaps TRBD1 (6 bases). V was trimmed by 5 bases and J by 3 bases, leaving 13 bases between them. The CDR3 runs to 14 residues. Germline CDR1 is SGHNT and CDR2 is YENEEA. CDR3 amino acids: CASSVDKGDTEAFF. CDR3 in DNA: TGTGCCAGCAGCGTCGATAAGGGGGACACTGAAGCTTTCTTT.

This clonotype was seen more than once but under ten times. The chain combines TRBV6-1 with TRBJ1-5; unclear D gene. Trimming cost V 5 bases and J 1 base, with 12 bases left between them. The CDR3 is made up of 15 amino acids. Germline loops: CDR1 MNHNS, CDR2 SASEGT. The CDR3 sequence is CASSPSALSNQPQHF. The CDR3 bases are TGTGCCAGCAGTCCCAGTGCCTTGAGCAATCAGCCCCAGCATTTT.

This clonotype was seen a few times. The chain links TRBV6-1 to TRBJ1-2; possibly TRBD1 for D (6 bases). Trimming left V 6 bases short and J 4 bases short, with 15 bases between. Germline CDR1 reads MNHNS; CDR2 reads SASEGT. The CDR3 covers 14 residues. The CDR3 is CASRRQVLGYGYTF. The CDR3 nucleotides are TGTGCCAGCAGAAGACAGGTTTTGGGCTATGGCTACACCTTC.

CDR3 DNA: TGTGCCAGCAGCTTACGAGCCGGGTGGGTTAATTCACCCCTCCACTTT. Protein sequence: CASSLRAGWVNSPLHF. The V call is TRBV11-2, the J call TRBJ1-6; D unclear. Trimming stripped 2 bases from V and 6 bases from J, with 14 bases between. The CDR3 length is 16 residues. Germline CDR1 and CDR2: SGHAT and FQNNGV.

The chain couples TRBV6-5 to TRBJ2-1; D is ambiguous. Germline CDR1 is MNHEY and CDR2 is SVGAGI. V was trimmed by 4 bases and J by 13 bases, leaving 14 bases between them. CDR3 length: 12 amino acids. This CDR3 reads CASSSPDSGQFF. The CDR3, as DNA: TGTGCCAGCAGTTCCCCCGATTCCGGACAGTTCTTC.

The chain couples TRBV19 to TRBJ1-1, with a tentative D call TRBD1 (6 bases). Germline V gives CDR1 LNHDA, CDR2 SQIVND (reference sequence). The CDR3 is 13 amino acids. V was trimmed by 1 base and J by 8 bases, leaving 11 bases between them. The CDR3 DNA follows: TGTGCCAGTAGTATAGTGGGGGCGGGAGAAGCTTTCTTT. It yields the protein CASSIVGAGEAFF.

This clonotype was observed a handful of times. The V and J genes are TRBV15 and TRBJ2-5; tentatively, D is TRBD2 (6 bases). Germline V gene sequence: CDR1 LNHNV, CDR2 YYDKDF (reference sequence). V dropped 3 bases and J dropped 5 bases, with 16 bases sitting between them. The CDR3 is 15 residues long. Here the CDR3 reads CATSREPLGRETQYF. Here the CDR3 DNA reads TGTGCCACCAGCAGGGAACCGCTGGGGAGGGAGACCCAGTACTTC.

The chain is built from TRBV30 and TRBJ1-1; 8 positions match TRBD1. The CDR3 contains 12 residues. Germline CDR1 is GTSNPN and CDR2 is SVGIG (reference sequence). J lost 4 bases, V lost 3 bases, and 1 base had no gene match. In DNA, the CDR3 is TGTGCCTGGAGGGACAGGGTCACTGAAGCTTTCTTT. This sequence encodes CAWRDRVTEAFF.

The chain combines TRBV12-3 or TRBV12-4 with TRBJ1-1; the match to TRBD1 covers 7 bases. V was clipped by 2 bases and J by 8 bases; unmatched bases: 5. There are 13 residues in the CDR3. CDR3 nucleotides: TGTGCCAGCAGTTTATCGGGGACAGAGGAAGCTTTCTTT. It translates to CASSLSGTEEAFF.

The CDR3 region is CASSQADRIGQETQYF. The CDR3 region has the DNA TGTGCCAGCAGCCAAGCGGATAGAATTGGCCAAGAGACCCAGTACTTC. The genes are TRBV4-2 and TRBJ2-5; D unresolved. This CDR3 contains 16 residues. The ends were cut back, 1 base at V and 1 base at J, with 13 bases in the middle. Germline loops: CDR1 LGHNA, CDR2 YNFKEQ.

This clonotype was counted a few times. J is TRBJ2-1 and V is TRBV20-1; 10 bases align to TRBD2. V was pared by 6 bases and J by 8 bases, with 13 bases of the junction left unmatched. The CDR3 length is 15 residues. The V gene's germline CDR1 is DFQATT and CDR2 SNEGSKA (reference sequence). CDR3 sequence: CSARGGSSGSHEQFF. The CDR3 nucleotides are TGCAGTGCGAGGGGCGGGTCTAGCGGGAGCCATGAGCAGTTCTTC.

This clonotype was recorded a few times. This chain joins TRBV2 and TRBJ2-3; TRBD1 matches 10 bases. Germline CDR1 SNHLY, CDR2 FYNNEI. Germline trimming cut 5 bases from V and 3 bases from J; bases unmatched to any gene: 11. The CDR3 covers 17 residues. CDR3 bases: TGTGCCAGCAGTACGGGTTTAGGGGACAGGGGTACAGATACGCAGTATTTT. Translated: CASSTGLGDRGTDTQYF.

The genes are TRBV6-2 or TRBV6-3 and TRBJ2-5; D remains ambiguous. The CDR3 has 14 amino acids. V was clipped by 0 bases and J by 3 bases, with 8 bases between them. In germline, CDR1 is MNHEY, CDR2 SVGEGT. CDR3 DNA: TGTGCCAGCAGTTACTCGAGTCAGAAAGAGACCCAGTACTTC. Its protein is CASSYSSQKETQYF.

This clonotype turned up a few times. The gene calls are TRBV19 and TRBJ2-7; 8 nucleotides agree with TRBD1. Germline V gene sequence: CDR1 LNHDA, CDR2 SQIVND (reference sequence). The CDR3 loop spans 14 amino acids. V lost 6 bases and J lost 4; bases outside the gene matches: 8. CDR3: CASRLRQGRYEQYF. CDR3 sequence (DNA): TGTGCCAGTAGGCTTCGACAGGGGAGATACGAGCAGTACTTC.